This T cell receptor (beta chain) was profiled in a study of T cell responses to AZD1222 COVID-19 vaccine. General study findings and limits: Among those given AZD1222, only six were seropositive at baseline. It was only after the peak T cell response that any repertoires were sampled. CD4 TCRs covered the whole spike, strongest at regions 160-218 and 743-854. Spike-specific TCR breadth and depth both grew after two AZD1222 doses.

Here immunoSEQ multiplex PCR was the method, and the copy in TCRdb shows in-frame clones only, minus some. The sample shows 100,000 to 150,000 clones, around 90% of them seen only once. With 4 bases clipped from V and 0 bases from J, the junction kept 3 bases outside the gene matches. This CDR3 has 16 amino acids. CDR1 SGHTA and CDR2 FQGNSA come from the germline V gene. With regard to this clone: No antigen is known for it.

The specimen comprised peripheral blood, sampled on day 0 of AZD1222 vaccination. The clonotype originates from an adult in good health. The chain joins TRBV7-2 to TRBJ2-5, with TRBD2 identical over 12 bases. CDR3 coding DNA: TGTGCCAGCAGCTCCGGGACTAGCGGGTACCAAGAGACCCAGTACTTC. It encodes CASSSGTSGYQETQYF.